This T cell receptor (beta chain) was documented in a study of T-cell reconstitution after alpha-beta-depleted transplantation in children. As concerns this clonotype: Its antigen remains unknown.

Germline CDR1 MDHEN, CDR2 SYDVKM. Trimming took 4 bases from V and 0 from J, leaving 22 bases between them. This CDR3 is built from 19 residues. Study-level findings and limits: Several hundred expanded graft clones reportedly were the source of alpha-beta T cells about two months after transplant. TCRbeta diversity was high at day 60 in some patients (a result of surviving recipient T cells and thymic progenitors). At one year after transplant, newly produced T cells mostly accounted for T-cell counts and diversity.

Unique molecular identifiers were incorporated when the TCRbeta library was constructed. TCRdb re-called the PCR reads through MiXCR, storing one row per CDR3 protein. The profile covers 540,000 or so distinct CDR3 sequences, with approximately 22% appearing a single time and about 14% taken by the ten largest. V usage is TRBV28 and J usage is TRBJ1-5; perhaps TRBD1 as D (6 bases). The clonotype comes from a boy younger than two who had a stem cell transplant for acute myeloid leukemia, so the T cells may come from the graft donor. The sample here was PBMCs, mostly from graft donor cells, taken 360 days after TCRalphabeta/CD19-depleted stem cell transplant. The CDR3 reads CASSSLKGTTTYSNQPQHF. CDR3 sequence (DNA): TGTGCCAGCAGTTCCTTGAAGGGGACAACGACTTATAGCAATCAGCCCCAGCATTTT.